The sequence of this T cell receptor (beta chain) was determined in a study of a mutant IDH1 vaccine in newly diagnosed glioma. Across the study: Prior therapy was radiotherapy, temozolomide, or both; most received both.

Time point given: baseline, week 1 (first vaccination visit). Treatment specified: pre-vaccination baseline after standard-of-care therapy. Donors' newly diagnosed IDH1-mutant WHO grade 3 or 4 astrocytomas lacked nuclear ATRX. Assay used: immunoSEQ multiplex PCR; TCRdb lists only in-frame clones, some missing. The table lists about 38,000 clones, approximately 78% of them singletons. Trimming took off 4 bases at V and 1 base at J, with 11 bases between the two ends. Germline-derived CDR1 and CDR2 are SNHLY and FYNNEI. The CDR3 has 14 amino acids. The J gene is TRBJ2-7, the V gene TRBV2, with D uncertain. The source material was PBMCs, sampled from a glioma patient treated with radiotherapy, temozolomide or both. The sequence was obtained from a man aged 35 to 55 with glioma. Some clones in this sample may be carry-over from other donors' samples. The CDR3 region has the DNA TGTGCCAGCAGTGGACGGACGAGGTCCTACGAGCAGTACTTC. It yields the protein CASSGRTRSYEQYF.